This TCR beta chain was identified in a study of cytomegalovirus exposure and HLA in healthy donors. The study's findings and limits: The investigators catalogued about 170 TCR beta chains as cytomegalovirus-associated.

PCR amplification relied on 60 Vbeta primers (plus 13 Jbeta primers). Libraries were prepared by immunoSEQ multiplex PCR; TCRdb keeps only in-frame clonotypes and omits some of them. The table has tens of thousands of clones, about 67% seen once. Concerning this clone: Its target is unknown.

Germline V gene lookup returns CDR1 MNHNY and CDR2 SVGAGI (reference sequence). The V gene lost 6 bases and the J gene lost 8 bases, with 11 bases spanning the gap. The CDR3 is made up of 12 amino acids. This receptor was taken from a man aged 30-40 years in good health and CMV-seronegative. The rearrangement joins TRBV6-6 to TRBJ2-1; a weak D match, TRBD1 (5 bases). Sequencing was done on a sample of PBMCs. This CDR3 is CASSQGLDEQFF. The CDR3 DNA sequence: TGTGCCAGCAGCCAGGGCCTCGATGAGCAGTTCTTC.